The 6 T cell receptor beta chains in this list originate from one sample, sequenced in a study of cytotoxic CD8 clonotypes in ibrutinib-treated CLL. This table comes from immunoSEQ multiplex PCR, and its TCRdb copy is limited to in-frame clones, with some not included. The data contain about 140,000 clones, around 77% of them singletons. The specimen was PBMCs, collected after 12 months of ibrutinib treatment. The receptors stem from a human donor with chronic lymphocytic leukemia.

The CDR3 spells CASSFGLAITDTQYF. The CDR3 DNA reads TGCGCCAGCAGCTTCGGACTAGCGATCACAGATACGCAGTATTTT. V and J are TRBV5-1 and TRBJ2-3; the match to TRBD2 covers 9 bases. The junction had 3 bases not matched to a gene; V was cut back by 2 bases and J by 2 bases. The CDR3 is 15 amino acids. CDR1 and CDR2 from the germline V gene are SGHRS and YFSETQ.

The chain recombines TRBV7-2 with TRBJ2-1; no clear D. The V end was cut by 4 bases, the J end by 8 bases, with 6 bases between. The germline V gene encodes CDR1 SGHTA and CDR2 FQGNSA. This CDR3 has 11 residues. The CDR3 is CASSWSDEQFF. The CDR3, as DNA: TGTGCCAGCAGCTGGAGTGATGAGCAGTTCTTC. The entire variable domain, with the rest obtained from reference TRBV7-2 and TRBJ2-1, is as follows: GAGVSQSPSNKVTEKGKDVELRCDPISGHTALYWYRQSLGQGLEFLIYFQGNSAPDKSGLPSDRFSAERTGGSVSTLTIQRTQQEDSAVYLCASSWSDEQFFGPGTRLTVL.

J is TRBJ2-3 and V is TRBV9; D ambiguous. V lost 2 bases and J 6 bases, leaving 13 bases between the germline ends. Germline assignment: CDR1 SGDLS and CDR2 YYNGEE. The CDR3 consists of 14 residues. CDR3 sequence (DNA): TGTGCCAGCAGCGTTGTGGGATTACCCGATACGCAGTATTTT. This encodes CASSVVGLPDTQYF.

The CDR3 region is CASSRDVIAGSFSEQFF. In DNA, the CDR3 is TGTGCCAGCAGCCGAGATGTGATAGCTGGCTCGTTTAGTGAGCAGTTCTTC. The chain couples TRBV7-9 to TRBJ2-1, with D unclear. This CDR3 contains 17 residues. V shed 5 bases and J shed 9 bases, with 26 bases lying between them. Germline-derived CDR1 and CDR2 are SEHNR and FQNEAQ (reference sequence). Using reference TRBV7-9 and TRBJ2-1 for the parts outside the CDR3, the full variable domain is DTGVSQNPRHKITKRGQNVTFRCDPISEHNRLYWYRQTLGQGPEFLTYFQNEAQLEKSRLLSDRFSAERPKGSFSTLEIQRTEQGDSAMYLCASSRDVIAGSFSEQFFGPGTRLTVL.

The chain combines TRBV5-1 with TRBJ1-1; the D is unclear. Germline values: CDR1 SGHRS, CDR2 YFSETQ. The CDR3 sequence is 14 residues long. V was clipped by 4 bases and J by 4 bases, with 14 bases between them. CDR3 sequence (DNA): TGCGCCAGCAGCCCTAGGCCGGGAAGCACTGAAGCTTTCTTT. The encoded protein is CASSPRPGSTEAFF.

This chain links TRBV6-1 with TRBJ1-3; D unresolved. Germline V gives CDR1 MNHNS, CDR2 SASEGT. V shed 1 base and J shed 3 bases, with 7 bases lying between them. The CDR3 runs to 14 residues. The CDR3 DNA follows: TGTGCCAGCAGTGAAGTGGCAAATGGAAACACCATATATTTT. Amino acid sequence: CASSEVANGNTIYF.